This T cell receptor (beta chain) is from a study of response to subunit inactivated influenza vaccine. Study-wide results and limits: Authors proposed each seasonal influenza vaccination draws in few new T cells.

This CDR3 contains 17 residues. V shed 0 bases and J shed 1 base, with 15 bases lying between them. Germline values: CDR1 LGHNA, CDR2 YNFKEQ. This clonotype was detected a few times. Antigen unknown. TCRdb analysed the RT-PCR reads with MiXCR anew, one entry per CDR3 protein. There are about 190,000 distinct CDR3 sequences in the sample; about 15% occur only once, and approximately 24% lies in the top ten. V gene TRBV4-2 combines with J gene TRBJ2-5; the D is unclear. The source of this sequence is a man aged 50 to 60 who received an inactivated influenza vaccine. The sample was CD8+ T cells sorted from PBMCs, taken 4 to 6 days after vaccination. CDR3 in amino acids: CASSQDRPDLPQETQYF. DNA of the CDR3: TGTGCCAGCAGCCAAGATCGTCCTGATCTCCCCCAAGAGACCCAGTACTTC.